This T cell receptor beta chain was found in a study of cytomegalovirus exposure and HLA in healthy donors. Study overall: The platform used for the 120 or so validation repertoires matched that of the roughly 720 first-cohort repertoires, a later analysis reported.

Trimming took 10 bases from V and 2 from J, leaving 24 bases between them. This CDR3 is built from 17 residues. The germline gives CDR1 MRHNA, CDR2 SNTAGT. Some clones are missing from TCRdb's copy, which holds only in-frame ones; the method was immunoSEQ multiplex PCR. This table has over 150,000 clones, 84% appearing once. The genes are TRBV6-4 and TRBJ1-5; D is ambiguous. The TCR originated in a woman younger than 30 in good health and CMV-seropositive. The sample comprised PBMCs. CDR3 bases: TGTGCCACCCTCCCATGGGCCGTGGGTCCGGGCAATCAGCCCCAGCATTTT. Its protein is CATLPWAVGPGNQPQHF.